Listed below are T cell receptor beta chains from one sample, sequenced in a study of Ad26.COV2.S vaccination and SARS-CoV-2 variants. TCRdb's table, derived via immunoSEQ multiplex PCR, lists solely in-frame clones and lacks some. This sample has about 370,000 clones, with approximately 89% found just once. The starting material was peripheral blood, obtained in a trial of Ad26.COV2.S vaccine versus placebo. The receptors shown here come from a person between 18 and 65 years old who received the Ad26.COV2.S COVID-19 vaccine or a placebo. Each CDR3 is given with its conserved first and last residue. D genes are given only for firm matches. Not every row has a clone size; where given, it reads once, few, many or a size class.

TRBJ2-3 | NA | TRBV4-1 | TRBD1 | TGCGCCAGCAGCCAAGGTTCAGGGGGCGGGACAGATACGCAGTATTTT | CASSQGSGGGTDTQYF
TRBJ1-2 | NA | TRBV12-3/TRBV12-4 | NA | TGTGCCAGCAGCCGGCCAAGTGACGGCTACACCTTC | CASSRPSDGYTF
TRBJ2-1 | NA | TRBV28 | NA | TGTGCCAGCAGACACCCCCCTGGGAGGAGCTCCTACAATGAGCAGTTCTTC | CASRHPPGRSSYNEQFF
TRBJ1-6 | few | TRBV19 | TRBD1 | TGTGCCAGTAGCGGACTCGGGACAGGGGGTATTTCACCCCTCCACTTT | CASSGLGTGGISPLHF
TRBJ1-1 | NA | TRBV4-2 | NA | TGTGCCAGCAGCCAAGACCATGGTGGGGTCGGGAACACTGAAGCTTTCTTT | CASSQDHGGVGNTEAFF
TRBJ2-1 | NA | TRBV7-9 | TRBD1 | TGTGCCAGCAGCGGATGGACAGGTTTCGGCGATGAGCAGTTCTTC | CASSGWTGFGDEQFF
TRBJ2-5 | NA | TRBV5-5 | TRBD2 | TGTGCCAGCAGCTTGGCCGGGACTAGCGTCGGGCAAGAGACCCAGTACTTC | CASSLAGTSVGQETQYF
TRBJ1-4 | NA | TRBV11-2 | TRBD1 | TGTGCCAGCAGCTTAGGTCAGGGGGCTGGTGAAAAACTGTTTTTT | CASSLGQGAGEKLFF
TRBJ2-1 | NA | TRBV28 | NA | TGTGCCAGCAGTTTTCGGGAGTCCTATCGGAATGAGCAGTTCTTC | CASSFRESYRNEQFF
TRBJ2-1 | NA | TRBV4-1 | TRBD2 | TGCGCCAGCAGCCCTCGGACTAGCCAGAATGAGCAGTTCTTC | CASSPRTSQNEQFF
TRBJ2-1 | NA | TRBV7-3 | NA | TGTGCCAGCAGCCTATCAGGGGCCGAGGGTGAGCAGTTCTTC | CASSLSGAEGEQFF
TRBJ2-5 | NA | TRBV18 | TRBD2 | TGTGCCAGCTCACCACGGAGCGGGAGTGCCCAGTACTTC | CASSPRSGSAQYF
TRBJ2-1 | NA | TRBV6-5 | TRBD1 | TGTGCCAGCCACCGGGACAGGGGGCCCGGTGAGCAGTTCTTC | CASHRDRGPGEQFF
TRBJ1-6 | few | TRBV14 | NA | TGTGCCAGCAGCCAAAACAGACTAAATAATTCACCCCTCCACTTT | CASSQNRLNNSPLHF
TRBJ1-2 | NA | TRBV28 | TRBD1 | TGTGCCAGTCAGACTCGGGGACAGGGGGTTTATGGCTACACCTTC | CASQTRGQGVYGYTF
TRBJ1-1 | NA | TRBV5-8 | NA | TGTGCCAGCAGCCGTGACAGAAACACTGAAGCTTTCTTT | CASSRDRNTEAFF
TRBJ2-1 | NA | TRBV14 | TRBD2 | TGTGCCAGCAGCCAAGGGCTAGCGGGAGGGCGTGAGCAGTTCTTC | CASSQGLAGGREQFF
TRBJ1-5 | NA | TRBV29-1 | NA | TGCAGCGTACGTACAGGGCCCCCCGCCGAGCCCCAGCATTTT | CSVRTGPPAEPQHF
TRBJ2-7 | NA | TRBV30 | TRBD1 | TGTGCCTGGAGTGTACACAGGGGAAGCGAGCAGTACTTC | CAWSVHRGSEQYF
TRBJ2-1 | NA | TRBV5-1 | TRBD1 | TGCGCCAGCAGCTTGGGGGGGACAGATTTATACAATGAGCAGTTCTTC | CASSLGGTDLYNEQFF
TRBJ1-5 | NA | TRBV28 | NA | TGTGCCAGCAGTTTATACGCCGGGTACAATCAGCCCCAGCATTTT | CASSLYAGYNQPQHF
TRBJ2-7 | NA | TRBV28 | TRBD1 | TGTGCCAGCAGTGGACAGGGTTACGAGCAGTACTTC | CASSGQGYEQYF
TRBJ1-5 | NA | TRBV4-1 | NA | TGCGCCAGCAGCCAAGTGTTGGCGCGTAGCAATCAGCCCCAGCATTTT | CASSQVLARSNQPQHF
TRBJ2-2 | NA | TRBV7-9 | NA | TGTGCCAGCAGCTTCCCTCGGGGCTCAGGGGAGCTGTTTTTT | CASSFPRGSGELFF
TRBJ1-1 | NA | TRBV19 | NA | TGTGCCAGTAGTATAGATGTCGGGGGAGGGTCCGCGGCTTTCTTT | CASSIDVGGGSAAFF
TRBJ2-1 | few | TRBV6-5 | NA | TGTGCCAGCAAGAAGCTAGGAGAGAACAATGAGCAGTTCTTC | CASKKLGENNEQFF
TRBJ1-2 | once | TRBV14 | NA | TGTGCCAGCAGCCAAGTCGGAGGAGGCTATGGCTACACCTTC | CASSQVGGGYGYTF
TRBJ2-5 | NA | TRBV28 | TRBD1 | TGTGCCAGCAGGAACGGGGACAGCGCCGGTACCCAGTACTTC | CASRNGDSAGTQYF
TRBJ1-6 | NA | TRBV7-9 | NA | TGTGCCAGCACCCAATCTAGGACAGACGTCCTTTGGTCACCCCTCCACTTT | CASTQSRTDVLWSPLHF
TRBJ2-1 | NA | TRBV6-5 | TRBD2 | TGTGCCAGCAGTTACTGGCGGGAGGGCCATGAGCAGTTCTTC | CASSYWREGHEQFF
TRBJ2-7 | NA | TRBV11-3 | TRBD1 | TGTGCCAGCAGCTTCGAAGAGGGGGCCACCTACGAGCAGTACTTC | CASSFEEGATYEQYF
TRBJ2-7 | NA | TRBV5-1 | NA | TGCGCCAGCAGCTTGGCTGGGGGGACCAACTACGAGCAGTACTTC | CASSLAGGTNYEQYF
TRBJ1-2 | NA | TRBV3-1/TRBV3-2 | TRBD1 | TGTGCCAGCAGCCAAGTCATTCGTAGGAGGGGGCGGACCAACTATGGCTACACCTTC | CASSQVIRRRGRTNYGYTF
TRBJ2-2 | NA | TRBV28 | TRBD1 | TGTGCCAGCAGGCCGCGGACAGGGCTCGGGGAGCTGTTTTTT | CASRPRTGLGELFF
TRBJ2-3 | NA | TRBV6-2/TRBV6-3 | NA | TGTGCCAGCAGTTACCGCCTCACAGATACGCAGTATTTT | CASSYRLTDTQYF
TRBJ1-1 | NA | TRBV6-4 | NA | TGTGCCAGCAAGCCACGGGGCGGGGGGACTGAAGCTTTCTTT | CASKPRGGGTEAFF
TRBJ2-1 | many | TRBV6-2/TRBV6-3 | TRBD2 | TGTGCCAGCAGTTACTACGGGACTAGCGGGGCGAATGAGCAGTTCTTC | CASSYYGTSGANEQFF
TRBJ2-4 | NA | TRBV7-2 | NA | TGTGCCAGCAGCTTCGGAGCCAAAAACATTCAGTACTTC | CASSFGAKNIQYF